This record concerns one T cell receptor (beta chain) sequence. Its antigen remains unknown. The germline CDR1 and CDR2 sequences are SGHVS and FNYEAQ. The CDR3 has 13 amino acids. V dropped 3 bases and J dropped 4 bases, with 7 bases sitting between them. This specimen comes from a study of cytomegalovirus exposure and HLA in healthy donors. The primer mix had 60 Vbeta and 13 Jbeta primers. Sequencing used immunoSEQ multiplex PCR; TCRdb keeps in-frame clones, though not all of them. The profile shows roughly 120,000 clones, approximately 70% of them singletons. Notes on the study in general: The investigators catalogued 160 or so TCR beta chains as cytomegalovirus-associated. Donor immune exposure was known only as CMV serostatus. Reports state that TCR beta sequences accurately predicted most subjects' HLA-A and HLA-B alleles. As confirmed in vitro, three CMV-associated chains were specific for CMV antigens.

The sample was PBMCs. The chain combines TRBV7-6 with TRBJ1-5; D may be TRBD1 (5 bases). The receptor's source is a woman under 40 in good health and CMV-seronegative. The CDR3 protein is CASSLSGNQPQHF. CDR3 nucleotides: TGTGCCAGCAGCTTGTCAGGGAATCAGCCCCAGCATTTT.